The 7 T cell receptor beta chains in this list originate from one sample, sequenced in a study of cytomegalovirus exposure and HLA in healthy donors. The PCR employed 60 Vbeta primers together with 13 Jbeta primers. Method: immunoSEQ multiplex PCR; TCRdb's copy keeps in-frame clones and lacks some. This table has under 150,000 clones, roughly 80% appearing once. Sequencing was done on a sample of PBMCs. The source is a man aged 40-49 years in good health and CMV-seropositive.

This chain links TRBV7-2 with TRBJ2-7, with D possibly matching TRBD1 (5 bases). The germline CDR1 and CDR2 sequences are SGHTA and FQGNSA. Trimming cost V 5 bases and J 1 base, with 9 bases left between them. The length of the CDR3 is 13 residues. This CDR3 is CASSIRQSYEQYF. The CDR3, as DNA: TGTGCCAGCAGCATTAGACAGTCCTACGAGCAGTACTTC. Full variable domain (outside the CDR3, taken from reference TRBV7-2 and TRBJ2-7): GAGVSQSPSNKVTEKGKDVELRCDPISGHTALYWYRQSLGQGLEFLIYFQGNSAPDKSGLPSDRFSAERTGGSVSTLTIQRTQQEDSAVYLCASSIRQSYEQYFGPGTRLTVT.

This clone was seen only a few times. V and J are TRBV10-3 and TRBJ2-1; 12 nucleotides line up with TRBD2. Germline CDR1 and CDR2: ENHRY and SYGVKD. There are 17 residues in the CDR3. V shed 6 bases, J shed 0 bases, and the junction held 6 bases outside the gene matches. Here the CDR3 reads CAISPLAGGFSYNEQFF. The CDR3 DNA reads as TGTGCCATCAGCCCACTAGCGGGGGGCTTCTCCTACAATGAGCAGTTCTTC.

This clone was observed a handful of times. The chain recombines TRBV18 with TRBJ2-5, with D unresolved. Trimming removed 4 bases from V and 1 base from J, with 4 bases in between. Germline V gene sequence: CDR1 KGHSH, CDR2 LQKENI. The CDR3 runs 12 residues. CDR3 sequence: CASSQLQETQYF. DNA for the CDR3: TGTGCCAGCTCACAACTCCAAGAGACCCAGTACTTC. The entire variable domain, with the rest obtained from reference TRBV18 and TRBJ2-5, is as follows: NAGVMQNPRHLVRRRGQEARLRCSPMKGHSHVYWYRQLPEEGLKFMVYLQKENIIDESGMPKERFSAEFPKEGPSILRIQQVVRGDSAAYFCASSQLQETQYFGPGTRLLVL.

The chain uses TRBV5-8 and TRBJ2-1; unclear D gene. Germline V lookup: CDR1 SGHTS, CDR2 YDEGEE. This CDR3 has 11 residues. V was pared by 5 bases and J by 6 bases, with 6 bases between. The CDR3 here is CASRGVNEQFF. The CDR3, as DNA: TGTGCCAGCAGGGGCGTCAATGAGCAGTTCTTC.

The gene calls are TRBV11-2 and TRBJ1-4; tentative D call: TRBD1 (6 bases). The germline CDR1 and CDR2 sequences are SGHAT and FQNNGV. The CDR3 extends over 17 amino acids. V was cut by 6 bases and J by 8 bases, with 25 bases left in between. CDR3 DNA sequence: TGTGCCAGCAGACTTACCTCCTCGGGGGGCGACTGGGAAAAACTGTTTTTT. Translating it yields CASRLTSSGGDWEKLFF. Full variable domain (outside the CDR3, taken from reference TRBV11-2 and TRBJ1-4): EAGVAQSPRYKIIEKRQSVAFWCNPISGHATLYWYQQILGQGPKLLIQFQNNGVVDDSQLPKDRFSAERLKGVDSTLKIQPAKLEDSAVYLCASRLTSSGGDWEKLFFGSGTQLSVL.

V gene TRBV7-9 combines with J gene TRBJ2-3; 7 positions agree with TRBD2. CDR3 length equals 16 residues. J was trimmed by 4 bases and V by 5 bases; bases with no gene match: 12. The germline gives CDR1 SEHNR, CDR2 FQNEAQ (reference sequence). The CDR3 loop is CASSPLGAGTADTQYF. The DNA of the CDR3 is TGTGCCAGCAGCCCCCTTGGAGCGGGGACCGCAGATACGCAGTATTTT.

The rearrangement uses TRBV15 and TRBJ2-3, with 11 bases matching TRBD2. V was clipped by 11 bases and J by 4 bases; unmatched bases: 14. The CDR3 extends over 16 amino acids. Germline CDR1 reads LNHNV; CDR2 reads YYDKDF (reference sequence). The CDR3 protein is CAVSTGTSGYPDTQYF. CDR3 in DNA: TGTGCCGTCTCGACCGGGACTAGCGGATACCCAGATACGCAGTATTTT.